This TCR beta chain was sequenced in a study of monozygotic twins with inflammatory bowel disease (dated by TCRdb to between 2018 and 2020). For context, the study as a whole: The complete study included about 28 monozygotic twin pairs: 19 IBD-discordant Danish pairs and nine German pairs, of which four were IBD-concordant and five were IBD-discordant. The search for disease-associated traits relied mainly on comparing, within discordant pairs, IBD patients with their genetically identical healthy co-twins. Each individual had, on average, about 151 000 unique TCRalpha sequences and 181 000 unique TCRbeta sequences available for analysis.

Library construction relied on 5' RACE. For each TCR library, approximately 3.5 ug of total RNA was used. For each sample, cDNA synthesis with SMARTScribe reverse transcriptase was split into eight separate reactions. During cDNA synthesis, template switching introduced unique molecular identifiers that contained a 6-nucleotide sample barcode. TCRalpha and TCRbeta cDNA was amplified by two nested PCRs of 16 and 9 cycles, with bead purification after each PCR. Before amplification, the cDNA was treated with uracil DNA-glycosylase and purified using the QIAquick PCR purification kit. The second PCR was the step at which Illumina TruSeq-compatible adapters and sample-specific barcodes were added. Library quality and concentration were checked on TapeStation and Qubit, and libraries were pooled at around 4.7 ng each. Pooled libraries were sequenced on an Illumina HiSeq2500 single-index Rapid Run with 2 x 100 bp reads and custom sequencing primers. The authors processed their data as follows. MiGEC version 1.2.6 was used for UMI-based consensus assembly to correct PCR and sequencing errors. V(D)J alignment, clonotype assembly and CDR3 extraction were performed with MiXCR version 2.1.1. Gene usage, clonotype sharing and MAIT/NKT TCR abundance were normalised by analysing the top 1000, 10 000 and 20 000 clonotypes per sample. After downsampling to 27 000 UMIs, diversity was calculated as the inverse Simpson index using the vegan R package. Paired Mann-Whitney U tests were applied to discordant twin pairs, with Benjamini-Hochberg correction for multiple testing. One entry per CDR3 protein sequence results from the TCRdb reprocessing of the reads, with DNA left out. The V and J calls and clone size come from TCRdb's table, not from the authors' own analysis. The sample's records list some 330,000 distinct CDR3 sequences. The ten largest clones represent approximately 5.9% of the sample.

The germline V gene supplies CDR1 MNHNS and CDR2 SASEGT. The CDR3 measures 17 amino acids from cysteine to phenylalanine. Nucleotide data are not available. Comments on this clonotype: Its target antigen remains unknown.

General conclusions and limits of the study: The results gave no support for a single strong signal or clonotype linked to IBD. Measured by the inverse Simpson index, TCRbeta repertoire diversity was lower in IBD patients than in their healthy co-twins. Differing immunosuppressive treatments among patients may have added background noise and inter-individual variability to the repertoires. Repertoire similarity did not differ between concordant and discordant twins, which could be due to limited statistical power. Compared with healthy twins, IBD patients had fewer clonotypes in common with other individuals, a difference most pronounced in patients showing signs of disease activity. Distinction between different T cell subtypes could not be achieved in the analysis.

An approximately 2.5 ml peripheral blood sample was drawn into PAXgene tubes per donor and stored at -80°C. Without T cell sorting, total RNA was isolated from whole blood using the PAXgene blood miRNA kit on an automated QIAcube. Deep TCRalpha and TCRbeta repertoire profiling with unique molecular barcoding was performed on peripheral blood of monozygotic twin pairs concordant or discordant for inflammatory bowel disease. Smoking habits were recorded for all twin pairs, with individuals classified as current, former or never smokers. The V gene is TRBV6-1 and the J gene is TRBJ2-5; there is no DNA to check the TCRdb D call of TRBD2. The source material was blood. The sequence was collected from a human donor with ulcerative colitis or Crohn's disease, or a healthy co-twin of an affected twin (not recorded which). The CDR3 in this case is CASLGTSGMGHLETQYF.